This T cell receptor beta chain was sequenced for a study of T cell changes during pregnancy in multiple sclerosis. In this sample, this clone turned up once. The assay was immunoSEQ multiplex PCR, and TCRdb's table has in-frame clones only and misses some. The table lists 20,000 to 25,000 clones, approximately 90% of them singletons. CDR1 and CDR2 from the germline V gene are MGHRA and YSYEKL. V lost 0 bases and J 5 bases, leaving 11 bases between the germline ends. This CDR3 is built from 14 residues. The input for sequencing was CD8+ T cells from peripheral blood mononuclear cells, taken in the first trimester of pregnancy. The rearrangement uses TRBV4-1 and TRBJ2-7, with D possibly matching TRBD2 (5 bases). This TCR was recovered from a female donor in good health, enrolled as a control in a pregnancy study. CDR3 DNA sequence: TGCGCCAGCAGCCAAGATGAGGGTGTCGACGAGCAGTACTTC. Protein product: CASSQDEGVDEQYF.